This T cell receptor beta chain emerged from a study of blood T cell repertoires in COVID-19. Turning to the study itself: PBMCs, B-cell-depleted T cells, or T cells provided the cDNA or gDNA that made up the material.

V shed 7 bases and J 5 bases; nucleotides not matched to a gene: 6. The CDR3 has 15 residues. Germline V gene lookup returns CDR1 SGHTA and CDR2 FQGNSA. The table came from immunoSEQ multiplex PCR; TCRdb's copy has only in-frame clones and leaves some out. The sample lists some 99,000 clones, roughly 80% seen once, with about 18% in the top ten. Input material: peripheral blood. V usage is TRBV7-2 and J usage is TRBJ2-2; TRBD1 matches at 11 bases. The sequence was obtained from a woman aged 60-75 years with acute or convalescent COVID-19. In DNA, the CDR3 is TGTGCCAGCACCCGGACAGGGGGCGCAACCGGGGAGCTGTTTTTT. Its protein is CASTRTGGATGELFF.